The source of this T cell receptor beta chain is a study of cytomegalovirus exposure and HLA in healthy donors. General study points: Association with HLA alleles at 0.05 false discovery rate was found for 15,000 or so TCR beta sequences in a later analysis. In vitro confirmation showed three CMV-associated chains to be CMV antigen specific.

PCR used 60 Vbeta primers and 13 Jbeta primers. The method was immunoSEQ multiplex PCR; TCRdb's version includes in-frame clones alone and lacks a portion of them. Seen in this sample are 95,000 to 150,000 clones; the ten most common clones hold 2.2%. Of note for this clone: Its antigen is as yet unknown.

This CDR3 has 13 residues. Germline assignment: CDR1 LNHDA and CDR2 SQIVND (reference sequence). J gave up 5 bases and V 8 bases, and 4 bases lay outside the gene matches. The sample was PBMCs. The clonotype comes from a man aged 40-50 years in good health and CMV-seronegative. The rearrangement joins TRBV19 to TRBJ2-5; 11 bases map to TRBD1. The CDR3 is CASGQGAPETQYF. In nucleotides, the CDR3 is TGTGCCAGTGGACAGGGGGCGCCGGAGACCCAGTACTTC.